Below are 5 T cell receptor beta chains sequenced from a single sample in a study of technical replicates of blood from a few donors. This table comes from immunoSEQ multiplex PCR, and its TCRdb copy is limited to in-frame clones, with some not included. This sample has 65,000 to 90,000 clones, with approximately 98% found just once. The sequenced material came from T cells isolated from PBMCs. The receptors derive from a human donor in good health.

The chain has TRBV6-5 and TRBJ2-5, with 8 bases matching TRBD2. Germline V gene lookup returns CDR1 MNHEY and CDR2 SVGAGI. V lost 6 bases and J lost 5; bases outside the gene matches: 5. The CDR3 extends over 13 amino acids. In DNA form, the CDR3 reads TGTGCCAGCAGCCGACTAGCGAGGGAGACCCAGTACTTC. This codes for CASSRLARETQYF.

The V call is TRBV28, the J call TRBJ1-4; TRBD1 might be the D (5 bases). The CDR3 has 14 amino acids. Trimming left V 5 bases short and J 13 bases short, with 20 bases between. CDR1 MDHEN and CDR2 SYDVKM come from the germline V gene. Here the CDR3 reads CASSQGKTRTALFF. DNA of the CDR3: TGTGCCAGCAGTCAGGGAAAAACCCGGACGGCACTGTTTTTT.

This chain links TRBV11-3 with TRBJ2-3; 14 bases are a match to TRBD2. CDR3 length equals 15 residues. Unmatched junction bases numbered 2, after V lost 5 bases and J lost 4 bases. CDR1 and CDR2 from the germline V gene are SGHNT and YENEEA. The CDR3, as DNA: TGTGCCAGCAGCCGACTAGCGGGAGGGTCAGATACGCAGTATTTT. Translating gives CASSRLAGGSDTQYF.

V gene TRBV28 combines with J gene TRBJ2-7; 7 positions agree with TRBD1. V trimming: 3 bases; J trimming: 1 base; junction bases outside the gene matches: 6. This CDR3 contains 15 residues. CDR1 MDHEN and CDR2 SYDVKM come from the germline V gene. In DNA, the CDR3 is TGTGCCAGCAGTTTTCTGAGACAGGGTTCCTACGAGCAGTACTTC. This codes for CASSFLRQGSYEQYF.

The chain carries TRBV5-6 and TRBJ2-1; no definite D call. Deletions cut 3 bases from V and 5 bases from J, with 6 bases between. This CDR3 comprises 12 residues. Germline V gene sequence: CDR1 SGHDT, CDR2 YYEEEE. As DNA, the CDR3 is TGTGCCAGCAGCTCAATCCACAATGAGCAGTTCTTC. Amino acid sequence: CASSSIHNEQFF.